What follows is one T cell receptor beta chain and its context. Germline CDR1 LNHDA, CDR2 SQIVND (reference sequence). V lost 7 bases, J lost 2 bases, and 21 bases lay in between. The CDR3 loop spans 17 amino acids. This sample was included in a study of blood T cell repertoires in COVID-19. Turning to the study itself: Samples taken during acute and convalescent COVID-19 were collected in the United States, Italy and Spain.

TCRdb keeps only in-frame clones here, not all; method: immunoSEQ multiplex PCR. The table lists approximately 140,000 clones, 84% of them singletons. The specimen was peripheral blood. The source is a human donor in a cohort sampled during active COVID-19. This chain links TRBV19 with TRBJ1-5; a weak D match, TRBD1 (6 bases). CDR3 nucleotides: TGTGCCAGTACCCCAGGGGCCCTGCTATATGGCAATCAGCCCCAGCATTTT. It is translated as CASTPGALLYGNQPQHF.